This TCR beta chain stems from a study of CD8 T cells in ankylosing spondylitis. Study-level findings and limits: Within matched ankylosing spondylitis synovial fluid, disease-linked clones were reportedly significantly enriched. Roughly eight highly homologous variants made up a TCR beta motif, and this motif appeared characteristic of ankylosing spondylitis blood.

CDR1 DFQATT and CDR2 SNEGSKA come from the germline V gene (reference sequence). The CDR3 contains 14 residues. V was pared by 3 bases and J by 3 bases, with 5 bases of the junction left unmatched. TCR beta libraries were made by quantitative 5'-RACE with molecular barcodes. Each CDR3 protein is one row after TCRdb ran MiXCR on the 5' RACE reads. This sample has 200,000 or so distinct CDR3 sequences, with about 26% found just once. In the case of this clonotype: Its antigen is undetermined.

V usage is TRBV20-1 and J usage is TRBJ1-5, with 7 bases identical to TRBD1. The clonotype comes from a male donor with ankylosing spondylitis or in good health (not recorded which). Sequencing was done on a sample of blood, either unsorted or a sorted T cell fraction (not recorded which). In nucleotides, the CDR3 is TGCAGTGCTAGGACAGGGACTCTCAATCAGCCCCAGCATTTT. This gives the protein CSARTGTLNQPQHF.